Shown below are 12 T cell receptor beta chains from a single sample sequenced in a study of blood T cell repertoires in COVID-19 (TCRdb year 2020). The library was made by the immunoSEQ multiplex PCR assay. What TCRdb holds here is the immuneACCESS table cut down to in-frame rearrangements. Part of the clones is not present; checked against another copy, under half of the missing clones reflect an unresolved V gene, and the others are unexplained. This sample comprises some 85,000 clones, roughly 87% of them detected only once. The ten largest clones add up to approximately 9.3% of the sample. The material sequenced was peripheral blood. The receptors were gathered from a man aged 45 to 65 with acute or convalescent COVID-19.

V usage is TRBV6-5 and J usage is TRBJ2-7, with a tentative D call TRBD2 (5 bases). The germline gives CDR1 MNHEY, CDR2 SVGAGI. Between the trimmed V and J ends, which lost 10 bases and 12 bases, there was a span of 16 bases. The CDR3 extends over 10 amino acids. CDR3 region: CATLSRRLYV. CDR3 DNA: TGTGCCACCCTCTCCAGGAGGCTGTACGTC.

The chain is built from TRBV7-2 and TRBJ1-1; 8 bases align to TRBD1. The V segment lost 5 bases and the J segment 6 bases; nucleotides outside the gene matches: 5. Germline V gives CDR1 SGHTA, CDR2 FQGNSA. This CDR3 contains 13 residues. The CDR3 reads CASSPQGAAEAFF. CDR3 bases: TGTGCCAGCAGCCCGCAGGGGGCGGCTGAAGCTTTCTTT.

The chain has TRBV27 and TRBJ1-2; no firm D call. This CDR3 has 9 residues. Germline CDR1 MNHEY, CDR2 SMNVEV (reference sequence). V dropped 8 bases and J dropped 7 bases, with 5 bases sitting between them. CDR3 sequence (DNA): TGTGCCAGCCCTTCTGGCTACACCTTC. Translated: CASPSGYTF.

The V and J genes are TRBV7-2 and TRBJ1-5, with TRBD1 as a possible D gene (5 bases). The germline V gene has CDR1 SGHTA and CDR2 FQGNSA. Deletions cut 6 bases from V and 3 bases from J, with 27 bases between. The CDR3 is made up of 19 amino acids. CDR3 region: CASSTPLGQLGLLNQPQHF. The CDR3 DNA reads as TGTGCCAGCAGTACCCCTCTGGGGCAGTTGGGGCTTCTCAATCAGCCCCAGCATTTT.

The rearrangement uses TRBV6-1 and TRBJ1-4; tentative D call: TRBD1 (5 bases). The CDR3 loop spans 15 amino acids. The V end lost 0 bases, the J end lost 1 base, and 6 bases lay between the germline ends. Germline V gene data show CDR1 as MNHNS and CDR2 as SASEGT. The CDR3 nucleotides are TGTGCCAGCAGTGAAGCCCAGGGAACTAATGAAAAACTGTTTTTT. Translation gives CASSEAQGTNEKLFF.

This clone was detected once. The gene calls are TRBV7-9 and TRBJ1-6; TRBD1 matches 10 bases. V dropped 0 bases and J dropped 7; count of bases not matched to a gene: 3. The CDR3 extends over 16 amino acids. Germline CDR1 is SEHNR and CDR2 is FQNEAQ (reference sequence). The CDR3 DNA follows: TGTGCCAGCAGCTTAGCGGACAGGGGGTTCAATTCACCCCTCCACTTT. Its translation is CASSLADRGFNSPLHF.

The V call is TRBV19, the J call TRBJ2-1, with TRBD2 matching over 9 bases. The CDR3 covers 14 residues. Germline loops: CDR1 LNHDA, CDR2 SQIVND (reference sequence). V gave up 6 bases and J gave up 9 bases; unmatched junction bases: 9. The CDR3 loop is CASSLHSGGFEQFF. Written as DNA, the CDR3 is TGTGCCAGTAGCCTCCATAGCGGGGGATTTGAGCAGTTCTTC.

The V and J genes are TRBV5-5 and TRBJ2-3, with 11 bases matching TRBD2. Unmatched junction bases numbered 8, after V lost 3 bases and J lost 5 bases. Germline CDR1 and CDR2: SGHKS and YYEKEE (reference sequence). The CDR3 spans 16 residues. The CDR3 is CASSSWGTSGRDTQYF. CDR3 sequence (DNA): TGTGCCAGCAGCTCCTGGGGGACTAGCGGTCGAGATACGCAGTATTTT. Drawing the rest from reference TRBV5-5 and TRBJ2-3, the complete variable domain is DAGVTQSPTHLIKTRGQQVTLRCSPISGHKSVSWYQQVLGQGPQFIFQYYEKEERGRGNFPDRFSARQFPNYSSELNVNALLLGDSALYLCASSSWGTSGRDTQYFGPGTRLTVL.

In its sample, this clone was seen a few times. The chain links TRBV30 to TRBJ2-1, with TRBD2 matching 8 bases. CDR3 length equals 15 residues. CDR1 and CDR2 (germline): GTSNPN, SVGIG (reference sequence). The V segment lost 0 bases and the J segment 8 bases; nucleotides outside the gene matches: 9. This chain's CDR3 is CAWSVMAGGRDEQFF. CDR3 nucleotides: TGTGCCTGGAGTGTAATGGCGGGGGGCCGCGATGAGCAGTTCTTC.

This clone is a singleton in its sample. The chain combines TRBV15 with TRBJ1-1; 8 bases agree with TRBD1. The V and J ends lost 0 bases and 7 bases, in that order; junction bases with no gene match: 13. This CDR3 contains 17 residues. Germline CDR1 is LNHNV and CDR2 is YYDKDF (reference sequence). CDR3 protein: CATSRDLRWQGANEAFF. In nucleotides, the CDR3 is TGTGCCACCAGCAGAGATCTGAGGTGGCAGGGGGCTAATGAAGCTTTCTTT.

CDR3 bases: TGTGCCAGCAGTGAAGCGGTAGATTCCTACGAGCAGTACTTC. This translates into CASSEAVDSYEQYF. The chain has TRBV6-1 and TRBJ2-7, with D hard to call. The CDR3 is 14 amino acids. Germline values: CDR1 MNHNS, CDR2 SASEGT. V lost 0 bases, J lost 1 base, and 7 bases lay in between.

The chain joins TRBV6-5 to TRBJ2-7, with 9 bases identical to TRBD2. Germline V CDR1 and CDR2: MNHEY, SVGAGI. V lost 4 bases and J lost 6; bases outside the gene matches: 7. The CDR3 totals 14 residues. Here the CDR3 reads CASSLPSGEFEQYF. The CDR3 DNA is TGTGCCAGCAGTTTGCCTAGCGGGGAGTTCGAGCAGTACTTC.